The rows below give T cell receptor beta chains drawn from one sample of a study of TIL therapy for anti-PD-1-resistant metastatic lung cancer. Produced via immunoSEQ multiplex PCR; TCRdb's table is partial and in-frame only. The sample contains approximately 27,000 clones, approximately 77% of which appear only once. The sample here was tumor tissue, taken at baseline. These receptors were obtained from a person aged 25 to 85 with non-small cell lung cancer. Each CDR3 is given with its conserved first and last residue. D genes are given only for firm matches. The size entry is marked missing in some rows and otherwise reads once, few, many or a size class.

j_call d_call v_call clone_size cdr3_length cdr3_aa cdr3_nt
TRBJ2-1 NA TRBV20-1 NA 11 CSVAGTNEQFF TGCAGTGTTGCAGGGACGAATGAGCAGTTCTTC
TRBJ2-5 TRBD2 TRBV19 NA 14 CASSLGTSPETQYF TGTGCCAGTAGTCTAGGGACTAGCCCCGAGACCCAGTACTTC
TRBJ2-7 NA TRBV6-5 once 14 CASNPGPRDLEQYF TGTGCCAGCAACCCAGGCCCTCGGGATCTCGAGCAGTACTTC
TRBJ2-1 NA TRBV10-3 NA 14 CATRGVGEGDEQFF TGTGCCACCCGGGGTGTGGGTGAAGGGGATGAGCAGTTCTTC
TRBJ1-3 NA TRBV5-1 NA 14 CASSMTGSGNTIYF TGCGCCAGCAGCATGACAGGCTCTGGAAACACCATATATTTT
TRBJ1-1 NA TRBV10-2 NA 13 CASSGGRNTEAFF TGCGCCAGCAGTGGTGGCAGGAACACTGAAGCTTTCTTT
TRBJ1-1 NA TRBV7-8 NA 14 CASSLAGFETEAFF TGTGCCAGCAGCTTAGCAGGGTTTGAGACTGAAGCTTTCTTT
TRBJ2-4 NA TRBV9 NA 14 CASSVDLAKNIQYF TGTGCCAGCAGCGTTGACTTAGCCAAAAACATTCAGTACTTC
TRBJ1-3 TRBD1 TRBV19 NA 16 CATRSRQGHSGNTIYF TGTGCCACACGCTCAAGACAGGGCCACTCTGGAAACACCATATATTTT
TRBJ1-6 NA TRBV12-2 NA 12 CASRLWGTPLHF TGTGCAAGTCGCTTATGGGGGACACCCCTCCACTTT
TRBJ1-2 TRBD1 TRBV7-9 once 17 CASSLSLTTGGIGGYTF TGTGCCAGCAGCTTATCTTTGACGACAGGGGGTATCGGAGGCTACACCTTC
TRBJ1-1 NA TRBV14 once 18 CASSQDPPRYDMNTEAFF TGTGCCAGCAGCCAAGATCCCCCACGGTACGACATGAACACTGAAGCTTTCTTT
TRBJ1-4 NA TRBV6-6 NA 15 CASRLNSATNEKLFF TGTGCCAGCAGACTCAACAGTGCAACTAATGAAAAACTGTTTTTT
TRBJ2-3 TRBD2 TRBV15 NA 16 CATSRGLAGTPDTQYF TGTGCCACCAGCAGGGGACTAGCGGGGACCCCAGATACGCAGTATTTT
TRBJ2-3 NA TRBV5-4 NA 17 CASSQDLGRLPTDTQYF TGTGCCAGCAGCCAAGATCTTGGGAGACTCCCCACAGATACGCAGTATTTT
TRBJ2-3 NA TRBV11-2 NA 17 CASSLVAGRGGTDTQYF TGTGCCAGCAGCTTAGTTGCGGGCAGGGGGGGCACAGATACGCAGTATTTT
TRBJ2-3 TRBD2 TRBV6-4 NA 18 CASSGSPLSGGAVDTQYF TGTGCCAGCAGTGGATCCCCCCTTAGCGGGGGGGCCGTAGATACGCAGTATTTT
TRBJ2-5 TRBD1 TRBV6-5 NA 14 CASSYPDRVETQYF TGTGCCAGCAGTTACCCTGACAGGGTAGAGACCCAGTACTTC
TRBJ1-6 NA TRBV27 NA 14 CASSLLVYNSPLHF TGTGCCAGCAGTTTGCTGGTATATAATTCACCCCTCCACTTT
TRBJ1-2 TRBD1 TRBV15 NA 16 CATSRVAGTGEDGHTF TGTGCCACCAGCAGAGTGGCTGGGACAGGGGAGGATGGCCACACCTTC
TRBJ2-7 TRBD2 TRBV7-9 NA 17 CASSSGTSGGPGDEQYF TGTGCCAGCAGCTCAGGGACTAGCGGGGGTCCGGGGGACGAGCAGTACTTC
TRBJ1-2 TRBD1 TRBV9 few 14 CASSGGTGGLGYTF TGTGCCAGCAGCGGAGGGACAGGGGGCTTGGGCTACACCTTC
TRBJ2-3 NA TRBV6-5 few 13 CASKVPGTDTQYF TGTGCCAGCAAGGTGCCGGGGACAGATACGCAGTATTTT
TRBJ2-4 TRBD2 TRBV6-1 NA 15 CASSPGGVAKNIQYF TGTGCCAGCAGCCCGGGGGGGGTAGCCAAAAACATTCAGTACTTC